This is a list of T cell receptor beta chains from one sample in a study of Ad26.COV2.S vaccination and SARS-CoV-2 variants. Using immunoSEQ multiplex PCR, the repertoire was profiled, and TCRdb retains in-frame clones only, with some absent. The sample has some 320,000 clones; 86% are singletons. Sample: peripheral blood, taken in a trial of Ad26.COV2.S vaccine versus placebo. These receptors all come from a person aged 18-65 years who received the Ad26.COV2.S COVID-19 vaccine or a placebo. Both conserved end residues are part of each CDR3.

j_call v_call cdr3_aa
TRBJ2-2 TRBV27 CASSPGTGAGELFF
TRBJ1-1 TRBV6-1 CASREGGMNTEAFF
TRBJ2-3 TRBV6-5 CASSLRQHRTQYF
TRBJ1-1 TRBV2 CASRGDRLNTEAFF
TRBJ2-3 TRBV4-3 CASSQEDRRADTQYF
TRBJ1-2 TRBV7-9 CASRVTGGDYGYTF
TRBJ2-2 TRBV11-3 CASSPGAGSAVGELFF
TRBJ1-5 TRBV30 CAWRGQLNQPQHF
TRBJ2-3 TRBV9 CASSVDGTGLADTQYF
TRBJ1-2 TRBV30 CAWSVGLTGPLGYTF
TRBJ1-1 TRBV4-1 CASSHRDSRMNTEAFF
TRBJ2-1 TRBV7-2 CASSWRLYNEQFF
TRBJ1-4 TRBV27 CASSITGFTNEKLFF
TRBJ2-7 TRBV2 CASSGSEGGEQYF
TRBJ2-5 TRBV30 CAWSVGGTTSGETQYF
TRBJ1-2 TRBV5-5 CASSQRDYGYTF
TRBJ2-1 TRBV30 CACTPIREEQFF
TRBJ1-3 TRBV3-1/TRBV3-2 CASSLGGRASGNTIYF
TRBJ2-3 TRBV5-4 CASSPGGVTRLQADTQYF
TRBJ2-1 TRBV3-1/TRBV3-2 CASSTRGGGAGYNEQFF
TRBJ1-2 TRBV19 CASSIRDRALYGYTF
TRBJ2-7 TRBV5-6 CASSLATYEQYF
TRBJ1-1 TRBV5-1 CASSPRGRDTEAFF
TRBJ2-2 TRBV7-2 CASSTRFLGGNTGELFF
TRBJ2-7 TRBV10-1 CASSRSGSVLYEQYF
TRBJ2-5 TRBV9 CASGDEETQYF
TRBJ2-3 TRBV6-5 CASSYKVDTDTQYF
TRBJ1-2 TRBV10-3 CAATGHGSYGYTF
TRBJ2-6 TRBV6-2/TRBV6-3 CASSYSGKSGANVLTF
TRBJ2-7 TRBV6-5 CASSYGISPGEQYF
TRBJ2-1 TRBV7-2 CASSLAKVVGLAYVNEQFF
TRBJ2-7 TRBV5-1 CASSMTSGGTYEQYF
TRBJ1-2 TRBV11-2 CASSLGQDYGYTF